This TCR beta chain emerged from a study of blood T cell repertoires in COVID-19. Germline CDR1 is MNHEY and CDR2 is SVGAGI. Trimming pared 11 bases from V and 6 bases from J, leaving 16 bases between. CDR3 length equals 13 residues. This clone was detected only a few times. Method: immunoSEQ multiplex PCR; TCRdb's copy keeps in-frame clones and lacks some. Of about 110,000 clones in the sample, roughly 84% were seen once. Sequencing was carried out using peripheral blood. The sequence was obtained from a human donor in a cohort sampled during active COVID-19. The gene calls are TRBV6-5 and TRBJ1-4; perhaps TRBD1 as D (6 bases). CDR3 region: CASQDSGHEKLFF. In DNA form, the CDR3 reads TGTGCCTCACAGGACAGCGGCCATGAAAAACTGTTTTTT.